The rows below give T cell receptor beta chains drawn from one sample of a study of CXCR3-negative and CXCR3-positive naive CD8 T cells. TCRdb re-called the 5' RACE reads and gives one entry per CDR3 protein, without DNA. This sample's table has around 140,000 distinct CDR3 sequences. The source material was naive CXCR3+ CD8+ T cells from blood. The receptors derive from a human donor in good health. Some clones in this sample may be carry-over from other donors' samples. Both conserved end residues are part of each CDR3.

TRBV7-9	TRBJ1-1	15	CASRQPGQTNTEAFF
TRBV7-9	TRBJ2-7	14	CASSQREPTYEQYF
TRBV5-1	TRBJ2-7	12	CASSLEGFEQYF
TRBV12-5	TRBJ1-1	15	CASGLPVGGRTEAFF
TRBV2	TRBJ2-1	14	CASSEGLAGPEQFF
TRBV29-1	TRBJ2-7	12	CSVESGAYEQYF
TRBV11-2	TRBJ2-7	11	CASGGVNEQYF
TRBV6-1	TRBJ2-7	14	CASSGIGPAYEQYF
TRBV7-9	TRBJ1-1	15	CASSLQGAWNTEAFF
TRBV29-1	TRBJ2-2	13	CSVGTGGTGELFF
TRBV7-9	TRBJ2-7	12	CASSRGIYEQYF
TRBV13	TRBJ1-5	15	CASSSTGTGNQPQHF
TRBV7-9	TRBJ2-7	12	CASSAVLNEQYF
TRBV7-2	TRBJ2-5	14	CASSLRAESETQYF
TRBV7-9	TRBJ2-1	12	CASRRGSGEQFF
TRBV4-1	TRBJ2-2	14	CASSLGPNTGELFF
TRBV12-3/TRBV12-4	TRBJ2-5	16	CASSLSDRTVQETQYF
TRBV7-9	TRBJ2-3	14	CASSFSTSTDTQYF
TRBV4-1	TRBJ1-1	15	CASSQGDWPSDEAFF
TRBV9	TRBJ2-3	14	CASSAGGDTDTQYF
TRBV4-3	TRBJ2-2	18	CASSQEVYSGGGTGELFF
TRBV14	TRBJ2-3	16	CASSQRTGGTTDTQYF
TRBV29-1	TRBJ1-4	11	CSVALDEKLFF
TRBV7-3	TRBJ2-2	16	CASSLPGQGISGELFF
TRBV7-6	TRBJ2-7	19	CASSSEVGARDGPLDEQYF
TRBV27	TRBJ2-7	15	CASSLGDRSSYEQYF
TRBV9	TRBJ2-7	13	CASSVGTGDEQYF
TRBV19	TRBJ2-6	15	CASSALHSGANVLTF